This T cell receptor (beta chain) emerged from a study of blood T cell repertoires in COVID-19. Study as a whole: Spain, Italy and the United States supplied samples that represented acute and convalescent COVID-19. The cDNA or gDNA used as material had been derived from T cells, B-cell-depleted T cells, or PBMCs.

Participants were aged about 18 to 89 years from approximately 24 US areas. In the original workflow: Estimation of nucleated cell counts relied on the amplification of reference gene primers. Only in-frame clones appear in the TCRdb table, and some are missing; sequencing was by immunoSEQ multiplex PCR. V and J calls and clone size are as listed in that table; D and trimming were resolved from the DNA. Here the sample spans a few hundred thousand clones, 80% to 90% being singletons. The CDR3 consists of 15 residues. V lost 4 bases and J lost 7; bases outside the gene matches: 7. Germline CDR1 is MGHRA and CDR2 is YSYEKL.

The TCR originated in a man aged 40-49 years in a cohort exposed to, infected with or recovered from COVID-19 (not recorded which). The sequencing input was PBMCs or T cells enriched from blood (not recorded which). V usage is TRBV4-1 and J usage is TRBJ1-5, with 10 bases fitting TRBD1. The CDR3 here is CASSRGQGMGQPQHF. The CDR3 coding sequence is TGCGCCAGCAGCCGGGGACAGGGGATGGGGCAGCCCCAGCATTTT.